This TCR beta chain came from a study of T cells in Graves' hyperthyroidism and ophthalmopathy. Germline CDR1 is KGHSH and CDR2 is LQKENI. CDR3 size: 16 residues. The ends were cut back, 3 bases at V and 6 bases at J, with 19 bases in the middle. RNA transcripts yielded amplified TCR beta CDR3 regions. A set of HTBI primers served as the primers for a first-round RT-PCR of the TCR CDR3. TCRdb itself ran the multiplex PCR reads through MiXCR, one entry per CDR3 protein. The repertoire holds hundreds of thousands of distinct CDR3 sequences, with around 15% as singletons. This rearrangement joins TRBV18 to TRBJ2-3, with D possibly TRBD1 on 6 matching bases. The clonotype was recovered from a woman between 18 and 29 years old with Graves' hyperthyroidism. Sequenced material: blood. The CDR3 DNA is TGTGCCAGCTCACCTTCCCTGGGGGCCTCACAGGATACGCAGTATTTT. This translates into CASSPSLGASQDTQYF.